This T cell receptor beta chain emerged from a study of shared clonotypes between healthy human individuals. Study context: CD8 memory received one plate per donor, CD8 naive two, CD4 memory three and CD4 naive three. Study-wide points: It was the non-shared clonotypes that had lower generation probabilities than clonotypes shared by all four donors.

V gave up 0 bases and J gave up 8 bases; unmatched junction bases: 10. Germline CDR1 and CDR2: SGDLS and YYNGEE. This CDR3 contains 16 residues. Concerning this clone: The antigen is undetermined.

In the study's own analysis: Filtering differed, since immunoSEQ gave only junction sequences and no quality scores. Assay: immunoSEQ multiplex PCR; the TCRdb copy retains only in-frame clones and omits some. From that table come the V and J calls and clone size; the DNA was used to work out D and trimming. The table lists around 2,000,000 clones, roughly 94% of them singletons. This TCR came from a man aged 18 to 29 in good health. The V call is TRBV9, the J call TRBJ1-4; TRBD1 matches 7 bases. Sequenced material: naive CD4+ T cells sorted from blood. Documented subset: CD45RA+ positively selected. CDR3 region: CASSVGVGGQAEKLFF. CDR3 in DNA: TGTGCCAGCAGCGTAGGAGTTGGTGGACAGGCAGAAAAACTGTTTTTT.